A selection of T cell receptor beta chains follows, all from one sample in a study of cytomegalovirus exposure and HLA in healthy donors. Produced via immunoSEQ multiplex PCR; TCRdb's table is partial and in-frame only. Seen here are 70,000 to 95,000 clones, 75% to 85% observed once, and the top ten hold approximately 2%. Sequenced: PBMCs. These receptors originate from a man aged 18 to 30 in good health and CMV-seronegative. The CDR3 runs from the conserved cysteine through the conserved F or W. D genes are given only for firm matches. Clone size, where shown, is once, few, many, or a class for clones that have expanded.

few	15	TRBV5-4	TRBD2	TRBJ2-3	CASSPGTSGGDTQYF	TGTGCCAGCAGCCCGGGGACTAGCGGGGGAGATACGCAGTATTTT
few	14	TRBV4-2	.	TRBJ1-2	CASSPQQGIEGYTF	TGTGCCAGCAGCCCCCAACAGGGAATTGAGGGCTACACCTTC
.	16	TRBV7-3	.	TRBJ1-1	CASSLTPPGRGVKAFF	TGTGCCAGCAGCTTAACGCCCCCGGGCCGGGGGGTTAAAGCTTTCTTT
few	14	TRBV5-1	.	TRBJ2-3	CASSLGPGTDTQYF	TGCGCCAGCAGCCTGGGGCCCGGCACAGATACGCAGTATTTT
.	15	TRBV6-5	TRBD1	TRBJ1-1	CASSYTGTGGREAFF	TGTGCCAGCAGTTACACCGGGACAGGGGGCCGTGAAGCTTTCTTT
.	13	TRBV18	.	TRBJ1-1	CASSPLVRTEAFF	TGTGCCAGCTCACCCCTCGTACGGACTGAAGCTTTCTTT
.	15	TRBV5-4	TRBD2	TRBJ2-5	CASSLRLAEQETQYF	TGTGCCAGCAGCTTGAGGCTAGCGGAGCAAGAGACCCAGTACTTC
.	14	TRBV19	.	TRBJ1-1	CASSIARGNTEAFF	TGTGCCAGTAGTATAGCCAGGGGGAACACTGAAGCTTTCTTT
.	16	TRBV7-8	.	TRBJ2-2	CASNPQAVVVSGELFF	TGTGCCAGCAACCCCCAAGCGGTCGTAGTGTCCGGGGAGCTGTTTTTT
.	15	TRBV27	.	TRBJ2-7	CASSLSRGSSYEQYF	TGTGCCAGCAGTTTATCACGTGGCAGCTCCTACGAGCAGTACTTC
.	17	TRBV5-4	TRBD2	TRBJ2-3	CASSLRILAGDTDTQYF	TGTGCCAGCAGCTTGAGGATACTAGCGGGGGACACAGATACGCAGTATTTT
.	16	TRBV5-1	.	TRBJ1-3	CASSLDVPISGNTIYF	TGCGCCAGCAGCTTGGACGTCCCTATCTCTGGAAACACCATATATTTT
few	14	TRBV7-9	TRBD1	TRBJ1-2	CASSHKGTGGGYTF	TGTGCCAGCAGTCACAAAGGGACAGGGGGAGGCTACACCTTC
.	13	TRBV27	.	TRBJ2-7	CASRPGTHYEQYF	TGTGCCAGCAGGCCCGGGACACACTACGAGCAGTACTTC
.	12	TRBV2	.	TRBJ2-1	CASSPAYNEQFF	TGTGCCAGCAGTCCAGCCTACAATGAGCAGTTCTTC
once	10	TRBV20-1	.	TRBJ1-6	CSARTGALHF	TGCAGTGCTCGGACTGGAGCCCTCCACTTT
.	14	TRBV30	.	TRBJ2-7	CAWSVRGGVYEQYF	TGTGCCTGGAGTGTACGGGGAGGAGTCTACGAGCAGTACTTC
few	15	TRBV7-8	.	TRBJ2-3	CASSLVLLDADTQYF	TGTGCCAGCAGCTTAGTGTTGCTAGACGCAGATACGCAGTATTTT
.	15	TRBV13	TRBD1	TRBJ1-4	CASSLQGAANEKLFF	TGTGCCAGCAGCTTACAGGGGGCAGCTAATGAAAAACTGTTTTTT
.	14	TRBV9	TRBD2	TRBJ2-3	CASSVAGGADTQYF	TGTGCCAGCAGCGTCGCCGGGGGGGCAGATACGCAGTATTTT
.	16	TRBV6-1	TRBD2	TRBJ2-3	CASSDTGLAGGRAQYF	TGTGCCAGCAGTGATACGGGACTAGCGGGGGGGCGGGCGCAGTATTTT
.	15	TRBV6-4	.	TRBJ1-1	CASSRTVDMNTEAFF	TGTGCCAGCAGCCGGACAGTTGATATGAACACTGAAGCTTTCTTT
.	18	TRBV2	.	TRBJ1-5	CASTHRGQGTASNQPQHF	TGTGCCAGCACCCATCGGGGCCAGGGGACGGCTAGCAATCAGCCCCAGCATTTT
.	14	TRBV5-5	TRBD1	TRBJ2-5	CASSRWTGEETQYF	TGTGCCAGCAGCCGGTGGACAGGGGAAGAGACCCAGTACTTC
once	14	TRBV5-1	TRBD1	TRBJ1-1	CASRLRQGNTEAFF	TGCGCCAGCAGATTACGACAGGGGAACACTGAAGCTTTCTTT
.	15	TRBV2	TRBD2	TRBJ2-5	CASSPGLAGGATQYF	TGTGCCAGCAGTCCGGGACTAGCGGGGGGTGCCACCCAGTACTTC
.	14	TRBV5-1	TRBD1	TRBJ1-6	CASSKDRGRSPLHF	TGCGCCAGCAGCAAGGACAGGGGCCGTTCACCCCTCCACTTT
.	12	TRBV10-3	.	TRBJ1-1	CAISAEITEAFF	TGTGCCATCAGTGCCGAGATCACTGAAGCTTTCTTT
.	15	TRBV13	.	TRBJ1-2	CASSLEQGNPYGYTF	TGTGCCAGCAGCTTAGAACAGGGAAACCCCTATGGCTACACCTTC
.	13	TRBV2	.	TRBJ1-5	CAVAIGGNQPQHF	TGTGCCGTAGCAATAGGAGGGAATCAGCCCCAGCATTTT
.	12	TRBV19	.	TRBJ2-5	CASAGTQETQYF	TGTGCCAGTGCCGGGACACAAGAGACCCAGTACTTC
.	14	TRBV19	.	TRBJ2-7	CASSISTASYEQYF	TGTGCCAGTAGTATATCGACAGCTTCCTACGAGCAGTACTTC
.	14	TRBV19	TRBD1	TRBJ2-7	CASSMGTGVYEQYF	TGTGCCAGTAGTATGGGGACAGGGGTCTACGAGCAGTACTTC
.	12	TRBV6-5	.	TRBJ1-2	CASSRPGAGYTF	TGTGCCAGCTCCCGGCCTGGGGCGGGCTACACCTTC
.	15	TRBV2	TRBD2	TRBJ2-3	CASIRRGGLGDTQYF	TGTGCCAGCATAAGGCGGGGGGGCCTGGGAGATACGCAGTATTTT
few	11	TRBV27	.	TRBJ2-5	CASSHGETQYF	TGTGCCAGCAGTCACGGGGAGACCCAGTACTTC
once	13	TRBV19	.	TRBJ2-7	CASSIGRGVEQYF	TGTGCCAGTAGTATAGGGCGGGGCGTCGAGCAGTACTTC
once	13	TRBV30	TRBD1	TRBJ1-2	CAWSIGQGYGYTF	TGTGCCTGGAGTATTGGACAGGGCTATGGCTACACCTTC
.	16	TRBV11-2	.	TRBJ2-3	CASSLLRVPSTDTQYF	TGTGCCAGCAGCTTACTGAGGGTTCCTAGCACAGATACGCAGTATTTT
.	15	TRBV7-9	TRBD1	TRBJ1-5	CSSSLGDRSNQPQHF	TGTTCCAGCAGCTTGGGGGACAGGTCCAATCAGCCCCAGCATTTT
few	16	TRBV27	.	TRBJ1-6	CASTIDPGSYNSPLHF	TGTGCCAGCACTATTGACCCGGGCTCCTATAATTCACCCCTCCACTTT
.	16	TRBV7-6	.	TRBJ2-5	CASSHGPLGGQETQYF	TGTGCCAGCAGCCACGGCCCCCTCGGGGGCCAAGAGACCCAGTACTTC
once	14	TRBV5-1	TRBD1	TRBJ2-7	CASRWSDRVGEQYF	TGCGCCAGCAGATGGTCGGACAGGGTCGGCGAGCAGTACTTC
.	18	TRBV7-9	.	TRBJ1-2	CASSLVSGGGLSNYGYTF	TGTGCCAGCAGCTTAGTTTCTGGCGGGGGGCTCTCTAACTATGGCTACACCTTC
.	14	TRBV6-1	.	TRBJ1-3	CASSLSHTRNTIYF	TGTGCCAGCAGCTTGTCCCACACGAGAAACACCATATATTTT
.	13	TRBV30	.	TRBJ1-3	CAWMTGPGDTIYF	TGTGCCTGGATGACGGGTCCTGGAGACACCATATATTTT
few	11	TRBV2	.	TRBJ2-1	CATARGNEQFF	TGTGCCACAGCAAGGGGTAATGAGCAGTTCTTC
.	13	TRBV4-1	.	TRBJ2-5	CASGRGAQETRYF	TGCGCCAGCGGCCGCGGGGCCCAAGAGACCCGGTACTTC
.	17	TRBV5-1	.	TRBJ2-7	CASSSSPGTAPLYEQYF	TGCGCCAGCAGCTCGTCCCCAGGGACTGCCCCCCTCTACGAGCAGTACTTC
once	15	TRBV5-4	TRBD1	TRBJ2-3	CASSQGASSTDTQYF	TGTGCCAGCAGCCAGGGGGCTAGTTCCACAGATACGCAGTATTTT
.	11	TRBV20-1	.	TRBJ2-1	CSAIGVHEQFF	TGCAGTGCCATAGGGGTTCATGAGCAGTTCTTC